The following is a T cell receptor beta chain sequence with its context. This clonotype was detected many times. Its antigen is not yet known. No base quality values were provided; no much bigger clone lies one nucleotide off. Library prep was done by 5' RACE. The ligated cDNA was amplified in four rounds of PCR with nested alpha and beta constant region primers together with the SP2 primer. For the blood and skin samples, TCR RNA was reverse transcribed with SuperScript IV using primers for the alpha and beta constant regions. Using T4 RNA ligase 1, an oligonucleotide carrying both the Illumina SP2 primer and a UMI was ligated onto the 3' end of the cDNA. To prevent hairpin formation, the 12-nucleotide UMI was made up of two random hexamers with an eight-base spacer between them. TCR alpha and beta chain libraries were processed separately from the second PCR onward, with dual indexing for multiplexing. After pooling, the indexed libraries were analyzed by capillary electrophoresis and sequenced on either an Illumina MiSeq or NextSeq. To boost base diversity and improve cluster recognition, PhiX DNA at about 5-7.5% was spiked into the libraries. Concerning the study's data processing: UMIs were extracted from read 2 by Demultiplexor and combined with the TCR sequence from read 1, and reads were split according to sample indices. V and J genes and V-J junctions were identified by Decombinator, which gave every TCR a five-part identifier that included V and J deletions. Collapsinator used UMIs to correct sequencing errors and PCR amplification heterogeneity, producing a UMI-based abundance for each TCR. Identifiers were converted to nucleotide sequence by CDR3Translator and translated to amino acids, and CDR3 regions were extracted on the basis of terminal motifs. After normalization to the amount of input RNA, the error-corrected alpha and beta TCR counts from blood and from skin were compared. TCRdb took the public reads, trimmed them with fastp at Q25, ran MiXCR for clone calling and kept in-frame beta chains. Every entry covers one CDR3 protein and lists the most common genes and DNA from its rows. None of the V and J calls come from the authors' own analysis; TCRdb made them. Recorded for this sample are 45,000 to 55,000 distinct CDR3 sequences; around 4.7% of them occurred a single time. Of the sample, around 0.84% falls within the top ten clones.

This sample is drawn from a study of naive and memory T cell subsets listed by TCRdb under 2017. About the full investigation: The figure summarizing the skin biopsy and whole blood samples listed roughly ten blood donors, 7 tuberculin skin test biopsies and 3 saline control biopsies. PCR2 was typically run as a SYBR Green qPCR and stopped at a set threshold, although low-input samples could use end-point PCR of about 6 cycles instead.

Results and caveats for the whole study, not just this receptor: The potential sensitivity of the RNA-based method to TCR transcript changes with T cell activation and differentiation was acknowledged.

The study reported a robust and sensitive protocol to amplify, sequence and analyze TCRs, based on 3' ligation of a UMI-containing oligonucleotide to TCR cDNA. For whole blood analysis, less than 3 ml of peripheral blood was drawn from adult healthy volunteers into Tempus tubes, and RNA was extracted according to the manufacturer's instructions. Total RNA was used without cell sorting and was treated with RQ1 DNase before reverse transcription, with a target input of roughly 1 to 1,100 ng. To check how robust the pipeline was in samples where T cells make up a minority population, libraries were built from skin biopsies and whole blood. The CDR3 starts with the cysteine, ends with the phenylalanine, and has 15 residues. Only the CDR3 portion is preserved as DNA: 45 bases, with reading frame beginning at the first base. Looking up the germline V gene yields CDR1 MGHRA and CDR2 YSYEKL. At the junction V is shortened by 1 base and J by 3 bases, with 13 bases in between.

The rearranged chain carries TRBV4-1 and TRBJ2-7; confidence is insufficient to name the D gene. The source is a female donor in good health. The CDR3: CASSQAPETFYEQYF. Here is the DNA: TGCGCCAGCAGCCAAGCCCCAGAGACTTTCTACGAGCAGTACTTC.